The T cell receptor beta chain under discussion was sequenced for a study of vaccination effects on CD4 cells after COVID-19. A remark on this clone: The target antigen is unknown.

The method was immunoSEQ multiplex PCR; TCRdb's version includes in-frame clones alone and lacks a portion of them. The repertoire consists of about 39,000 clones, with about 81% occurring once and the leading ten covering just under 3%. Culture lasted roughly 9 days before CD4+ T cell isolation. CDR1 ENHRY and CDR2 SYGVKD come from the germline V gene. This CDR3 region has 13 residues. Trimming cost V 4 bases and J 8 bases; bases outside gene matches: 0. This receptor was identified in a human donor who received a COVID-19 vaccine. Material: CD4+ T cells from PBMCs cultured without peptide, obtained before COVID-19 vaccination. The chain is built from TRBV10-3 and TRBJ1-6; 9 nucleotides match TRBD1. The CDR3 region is CAISGDRDSPLHF. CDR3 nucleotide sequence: TGTGCCATCAGTGGGGACAGGGATTCACCCCTCCACTTT.